These 24 T cell receptor beta chains were all obtained from the same sample, sequenced in a study of lymphopenia after photon versus proton radiotherapy. Profiling relied on immunoSEQ multiplex PCR, and the TCRdb table lists in-frame clones only, not all of them. The sample records approximately 91,000 clones, more than 70% being singletons. The sample consisted of peripheral blood, taken from a patient treated with proton-based radiotherapy. Receptors originate from a man aged 55 to 70 with pancreatic cancer.

This sequence joins TRBV28 and TRBJ2-7, with 10 bases aligning to TRBD1. V lost 5 bases to trimming and J lost 6 bases; unmatched junction nucleotides: 13. This CDR3 spans 16 amino acids. Germline V gene sequence: CDR1 MDHEN, CDR2 SYDVKM. The CDR3 DNA follows: TGTGCCAGCAGTCGAAGTCGGACAGGGGGTCTAGGCGAGCAGTACTTC. Translated, it gives CASSRSRTGGLGEQYF.

The V call is TRBV11-1, the J call TRBJ1-5; D may be TRBD1 (6 bases). Germline-derived CDR1 and CDR2 are SGHAT and FQDESV (reference sequence). This CDR3 has 10 amino acids. DNA of the CDR3: TGTAGAGGGGGGAGTCAGCCCCAGCATTTT. It encodes CRGGSQPQHF.

This clone was detected only once. CDR3 residues: CASSPGLAGGPYNEQFF. The DNA for the CDR3 is TGTGCCAGCAGCCCGGGACTAGCGGGAGGGCCTTATAATGAGCAGTTCTTC. V and J are TRBV4-2 and TRBJ2-1; TRBD2 matches at 16 bases. Unmatched junction bases numbered 7, after V lost 4 bases and J lost 7 bases. Germline assignment: CDR1 LGHNA and CDR2 YNFKEQ. This CDR3 has 17 amino acids.

V usage is TRBV2 and J usage is TRBJ1-4; 8 nucleotides match TRBD1. Looked up from germline, CDR1 is SNHLY and CDR2 is FYNNEI. The CDR3 is 14 amino acids. The V and J ends lost 7 bases and 8 bases, in that order; junction bases with no gene match: 9. The CDR3 loop is CASNIRQGIEKLFF. CDR3 nucleotides: TGTGCCAGCAACATACGACAGGGGATCGAAAAACTGTTTTTT.

V and J are TRBV4-2 and TRBJ2-3; D gene unclear. This CDR3 has 12 residues. Per the germline V gene, CDR1 is LGHNA and CDR2 is YNFKEQ. The V and J ends lost 3 bases and 4 bases respectively, with 5 bases between them. The CDR3 protein is CASSHVADTQYF. The CDR3 DNA sequence: TGTGCCAGCAGCCACGTAGCAGATACGCAGTATTTT.

The CDR3: CASSIQANTGELFF. The CDR3 DNA sequence: TGCGCCAGCAGCATCCAGGCGAACACCGGGGAGCTGTTTTTT. The chain has TRBV5-1 and TRBJ2-2; D gene ambiguous. Germline-derived CDR1 and CDR2 are SGHRS and YFSETQ. Between the trimmed V and J ends, which lost 4 bases and 0 bases, there was a span of 7 bases. This CDR3 has 14 amino acids.

The CDR3 loop reads CATLPGGGTGELFF. As DNA, the CDR3 is TGTGCCACCCTTCCCGGGGGGGGGACCGGGGAGCTGTTTTTT. The chain carries TRBV28 and TRBJ2-2, with 8 positions matching TRBD2. V shed 10 bases, J shed 5 bases, and the junction held 9 bases outside the gene matches. This CDR3 contains 14 residues. CDR1 is MDHEN and CDR2 is SYDVKM in the germline V gene.

V and J are TRBV28 and TRBJ1-1, with 7 bases fitting TRBD1. V lost 5 bases to trimming and J lost 7 bases; unmatched junction nucleotides: 7. The CDR3 contains 13 residues. Germline V lookup: CDR1 MDHEN, CDR2 SYDVKM. CDR3 in amino acids: CASSTKGASEAFF. In nucleotides, the CDR3 is TGTGCCAGCAGTACCAAGGGGGCAAGTGAAGCTTTCTTT.

The chain is built from TRBV5-1 and TRBJ2-5; tentatively, D is TRBD2 (5 bases). The germline V and J ends were trimmed by 3 bases and 9 bases, with 12 bases remaining between them. This CDR3 contains 12 residues. Germline loops: CDR1 SGHRS, CDR2 YFSETQ. In DNA, the CDR3 is TGCGCCAGCAGCTCCGGGATCTGGCCCCAGTACTTC. Its protein is CASSSGIWPQYF.

V gene TRBV30 combines with J gene TRBJ1-4; D is ambiguous. The CDR3 runs to 14 residues. Germline loops: CDR1 GTSNPN, CDR2 SVGIG (reference sequence). V lost 3 bases to trimming and J lost 4 bases, with 12 bases between them. CDR3 sequence: CAWSVKGINEKLFF. DNA for the CDR3: TGTGCCTGGAGCGTTAAGGGTATTAATGAAAAACTGTTTTTT.

The gene calls are TRBV19 and TRBJ2-3; a weak D match, TRBD1 (5 bases). The CDR3 runs 16 residues. The germline V gene encodes CDR1 LNHDA and CDR2 SQIVND (reference sequence). The V and J ends lost 3 bases and 0 bases respectively, with 13 bases between them. The CDR3 sequence: CASSIMDQGSTDTQYF. CDR3 coding DNA: TGTGCCAGTAGTATTATGGACCAGGGTAGCACAGATACGCAGTATTTT.

V is TRBV7-9 and J is TRBJ1-2; maybe TRBD1 (5 bases). This CDR3 is built from 13 residues. Deletions cut 2 bases from V and 4 bases from J, with 8 bases between. The germline CDR1 and CDR2 sequences are SEHNR and FQNEAQ (reference sequence). The CDR3 coding sequence is TGTGCCAGCAGCTTAACGGGGCTCTATGGCTACACCTTC. Translated, it gives CASSLTGLYGYTF.

The chain couples TRBV30 to TRBJ1-1, with D perhaps TRBD1 (6 bases). Per the germline V gene, CDR1 is GTSNPN and CDR2 is SVGIG (reference sequence). V lost 4 bases, J lost 5 bases, and 20 bases lay in between. This CDR3 has 15 amino acids. The CDR3 reads CAWIGAGVRGTEAFF. In DNA form, the CDR3 reads TGTGCCTGGATCGGGGCAGGGGTCCGCGGGACTGAAGCTTTCTTT.

This clone was counted a few times. The rearrangement joins TRBV2 to TRBJ1-4; 9 bases are a match to TRBD1. CDR1 is SNHLY and CDR2 is FYNNEI in the germline V gene. Trimming removed 7 bases from V and 7 bases from J; junction bases left unmatched: 7. CDR3 size: 14 residues. CDR3 DNA sequence: TGTGCCAGCATAATGGACAGGGGTCGTGAAAAACTGTTTTTT. Translation gives CASIMDRGREKLFF.

V is TRBV10-1 and J is TRBJ2-7; 9 bases align to TRBD1. The CDR3 has 17 residues. J was trimmed by 2 bases and V by 0 bases; bases with no gene match: 8. In germline, CDR1 is WNHNN, CDR2 SYGVQD (reference sequence). DNA of the CDR3: TGCGCCAGCAGTGAGTCTATGGGACAGGGTAAAACCTACGAGCAGTACTTC. It specifies CASSESMGQGKTYEQYF.

The V call is TRBV7-9, the J call TRBJ2-1, with D possibly TRBD1 on 6 matching bases. Germline V gives CDR1 SEHNR, CDR2 FQNEAQ (reference sequence). This CDR3 contains 13 residues. V lost 4 bases and J lost 5, with 9 bases in between. This CDR3 is CASSSSGDNEQFF. The CDR3 nucleotides are TGTGCCAGCAGCTCCTCAGGGGACAATGAGCAGTTCTTC.

The chain links TRBV2 to TRBJ1-2; 8 bases map to TRBD1. The trim removed 5 bases at V and 4 bases at J, leaving 9 bases unmatched. This CDR3 contains 15 residues. From germline, CDR1 is SNHLY and CDR2 FYNNEI. DNA for the CDR3: TGTGCCAGCAGTACTCAAACAGGGGGTATCTATGGCTACACCTTC. It specifies CASSTQTGGIYGYTF. Based on the CDR3 plus reference TRBV2 and TRBJ1-2, the full variable domain is EPEVTQTPSHQVTQMGQEVILRCVPISNHLYFYWYRQILGQKVEFLVSFYNNEISEKSEIFDDQFSVERPDGSNFTLKIRSTKLEDSAMYFCASSTQTGGIYGYTFGSGTRLTVV.

The gene calls are TRBV6-1 and TRBJ2-5; the D gene is possibly TRBD2 (5 bases). This CDR3 has 14 amino acids. Trimming shortened V by 7 bases and J by 2 bases, and 14 bases separated the two germline ends. Germline V gene lookup returns CDR1 MNHNS and CDR2 SASEGT. In DNA form, the CDR3 reads TGTGCCAGCATCCAAACGGGGTATCAAGAGACCCAGTACTTC. Amino acids: CASIQTGYQETQYF.

This clone was seen just once. V and J are TRBV7-2 and TRBJ2-7; 7 bases align to TRBD1. CDR1 and CDR2 from the germline V gene are SGHTA and FQGNSA. V lost 5 bases and J lost 6; bases outside the gene matches: 13. The CDR3 loop spans 15 amino acids. In DNA form, the CDR3 reads TGTGCCAGCAGCACCGCGGACAGGATAGACGGCGAGCAGTACTTC. It codes for CASSTADRIDGEQYF.

The rearrangement links TRBV21-1 to TRBJ2-2; TRBD2 reflects the table's D call only, with no check against the DNA. TRBV21-1 is noted as a pseudogene. The CDR3 consists of 16 residues. In DNA form, the CDR3 reads TGTGCCAGCAGGTGGCTAGCGGGAGATGGCACCGGGGAGCTGTTTTTT. Protein: CASRWLAGDGTGELFF.

The genes are TRBV27 and TRBJ2-2; TRBD1 matches at 10 bases. Unmatched junction bases numbered 6, after V lost 3 bases and J lost 5 bases. Germline lookup yields CDR1 MNHEY and CDR2 SMNVEV (reference sequence). CDR3 length: 16 amino acids. The CDR3 DNA sequence: TGTGCCAGCAGTTTCTCCGGGACAGGGGTTACCGGGGAGCTGTTTTTT. This gives the protein CASSFSGTGVTGELFF.

The chain employs TRBV28 and TRBJ2-7; 7 nucleotides agree with TRBD1. This CDR3 has 13 amino acids. CDR1 is MDHEN and CDR2 is SYDVKM in the germline V gene. The V and J ends lost 5 bases and 3 bases, in that order; junction bases with no gene match: 4. The DNA for the CDR3 is TGTGCCAGCAGTGGACAGGACCTCTACGAGCAGTACTTC. It encodes CASSGQDLYEQYF.

The rearrangement uses TRBV11-3 and TRBJ2-7, with 10 bases matching TRBD1. With 5 bases clipped from V and 9 bases from J, the junction kept 13 bases outside the gene matches. Germline CDR1 is SGHNT and CDR2 is YENEEA. The CDR3 is 15 amino acids. This CDR3 reads CASSEGTGELRAQYF. CDR3 DNA sequence: TGTGCCAGCAGCGAGGGGACAGGGGAATTACGAGCGCAGTACTTC.

The V call is TRBV21-1, the J call TRBJ2-1; the D segment call TRBD2 is taken from the table without a DNA check. TRBV21-1 is given as a pseudogene. The CDR3 sequence is 16 residues long. The CDR3 DNA reads as TGTGCCAGCAGCAAGTCTAGCGGGAGATCTGGTAATGAGCAGTTCTTC. It encodes CASSKSSGRSGNEQFF.